This T cell receptor beta chain is from a study of T cell changes during pregnancy in multiple sclerosis. Germline values: CDR1 SEHNR, CDR2 FQNEAQ (reference sequence). The CDR3 consists of 15 residues. Trimming removed 1 base from V and 4 bases from J, with 14 bases in between. Sequencing was performed with immunoSEQ multiplex PCR; in TCRdb, only in-frame clones are kept and a portion is missing. The sample comprises about 50,000 clones, about nine tenths of which are singletons, and 10% rests with the top ten. The rearrangement joins TRBV7-9 to TRBJ2-7, with D unclear. Sequenced material: CD8+ T cells from peripheral blood mononuclear cells, taken after pregnancy. The receptor's source is a female donor with multiple sclerosis, enrolled in a pregnancy study. The chain's CDR3 is CASSLVDSGTYEQYF. DNA for the CDR3: TGTGCCAGCAGCTTAGTCGATTCGGGTACATACGAGCAGTACTTC.